A single sample is the source of the 27 T cell receptor beta chains below, sequenced in a study of blood T cells in healthy people across ages. The authors ran a second PCR of about 6 to 11 cycles using a sample-barcoded 5' primer and a J-beta primer mix. TCRdb reprocessed the 5' RACE reads via MiXCR and lists one record per CDR3 protein. The table has about 1,500,000 distinct CDR3 sequences, roughly 27% seen once. The sample comprised blood. The receptor set was obtained from a woman aged 25 to 39 in good health.

This clonotype was counted at least ten times. This chain connects TRBV29-1 to TRBJ2-5; TRBD1 might be the D (5 bases). The CDR3 length is 13 residues. The germline V gene encodes CDR1 SQVTM and CDR2 ANQGSEA. Trimming stripped 4 bases from V and 6 bases from J, with 15 bases between. The CDR3 is CSVVPQVGKTQYF. The CDR3 DNA follows: TGCAGCGTTGTCCCACAGGTTGGGAAGACCCAGTACTTC.

The chain is built from TRBV20-1 and TRBJ1-1; no reliable D call. CDR1 and CDR2 from the germline V gene are DFQATT and SNEGSKA (reference sequence). This CDR3 has 16 amino acids. The ends were cut back, 3 bases at V and 0 bases at J, with 17 bases in the middle. The CDR3 nucleotides read TGCAGTGCTAGTCAGTTGGGAGCCTTAATGAACACTGAAGCTTTCTTT. It encodes CSASQLGALMNTEAFF.

The chain recombines TRBV20-1 with TRBJ1-1, with D uncertain. Looked up from germline, CDR1 is DFQATT and CDR2 is SNEGSKA (reference sequence). The CDR3 runs to 14 residues. V gave up 0 bases and J gave up 1 base, with 9 bases separating them. CDR3 amino acids: CSARDALTNTEAFF. DNA for the CDR3: TGCAGTGCTAGAGATGCACTTACGAACACTGAAGCTTTCTTT.

This clonotype was recorded once. A read error may produce the germline difference seen at one junction end. The rearrangement links TRBV7-2 to TRBJ1-5; 8 bases match TRBD1. Germline assignment: CDR1 SGHTA and CDR2 FQGNSA. There are 15 residues in the CDR3. The DNA for the CDR3 is TGTGCCAGCAACTTAGACAGGGGAAGCAATCAGCCCCAGCATTTT. This sequence encodes CASNLDRGSNQPQHF.

The chain couples TRBV5-1 to TRBJ2-1; 8 bases fit TRBD2. This CDR3 is 15 amino acids long. Germline CDR1 SGHRS, CDR2 YFSETQ. With V trimmed by 4 bases and J by 6 bases, 9 bases remained unmatched. CDR3 amino acids: CASSPRRGTSNEQFF. The CDR3 DNA is TGCGCCAGCAGCCCTCGGAGGGGGACTAGCAATGAGCAGTTCTTC.

For this clonotype: One end of the junction does not line up with germline, which may come from a read error. The chain carries TRBV7-2 and TRBJ2-1; D is undetermined. CDR1 SGHTA and CDR2 FQGNSA come from the germline V gene. The CDR3 is 12 residues long. CDR3 sequence: CASGLGYNGQFF. In DNA, the CDR3 is TGTGCCAGTGGTCTAGGGTACAATGGGCAGTTCTTC.

As regards this clonotype: This sequence may be a read error, since a much larger clone differs from it by one base. The chain combines TRBV28 with TRBJ1-2; D gene ambiguous. The V gene's germline CDR1 is MDHEN and CDR2 SYDVKM. There are 12 residues in the CDR3. The DNA for the CDR3 is TGTGCCAGCTCCCGGGAGGGATCTGGCTACATCTTC. Its protein product is CASSREGSGYIF.

On this clonotype itself: A much larger clone differs from this one at a single base, so this may be a read error. This chain connects TRBV5-1 to TRBJ2-7; the D is unclear. This CDR3 has 15 amino acids. Germline-derived CDR1 and CDR2 are SGHRS and YFSETQ. CDR3 in DNA: TGCGTCAGCCGCCCTACGGCAGTGCGTTCCTACGAGCAGTACTTC. It specifies CVSRPTAVRSYEQYF.

Many counts were recorded for this clonotype. V and J are TRBV5-1 and TRBJ2-7; TRBD1 matches at 7 bases. This CDR3 spans 15 amino acids. Unmatched junction bases numbered 10, after V lost 4 bases and J lost 3 bases. CDR1 is SGHRS and CDR2 is YFSETQ in the germline V gene. DNA for the CDR3: TGCGCCAGCAGCCCACTACAGGGGACGAACTACGAGCAGTACTTC. Its protein is CASSPLQGTNYEQYF. The full variable domain, in which reference TRBV5-1 and TRBJ2-7 provide the parts outside the CDR3, is KAGVTQTPRYLIKTRGQQVTLSCSPISGHRSVSWYQQTPGQGLQFLFEYFSETQRNKGNFPGRFSGRQFSNSRSEMNVSTLELGDSALYLCASSPLQGTNYEQYFGPGTRLTVT.

Of note for this clonotype: Sequence at one end of the junction differs from germline and may be a read error. This chain's CDR3 is CASSPRLEISTDTRYF. CDR3 bases: TGCGCCAGCAGCCCAAGATTAGAGATTAGCACAGATACGCGGTATTTT. V is TRBV5-1 and J is TRBJ2-3; unclear D gene. Per the germline V gene, CDR1 is SGHRS and CDR2 is YFSETQ. CDR3 length: 16 amino acids.

This clonotype was detected only once. One end of the junction varies from germline; a read error may be responsible. The V call is TRBV5-5, the J call TRBJ2-6; tentative D call: TRBD1 (5 bases). CDR1 is SGHKS, CDR2 YYEKEE, per germline (reference sequence). This CDR3 contains 15 residues. Here the CDR3 DNA reads TGTGCCAGCAGCTTGGAAGCTTCTGGGGCCAACGTCCGGACTTTC. Translation: CASSLEASGANVRTF.

The sample holds many counts of this clonotype. The V gene is TRBV27, the J gene TRBJ2-7; D is undetermined. This CDR3 comprises 17 residues. V lost 3 bases and J 0 bases, leaving 18 bases between the germline ends. Germline-derived CDR1 and CDR2 are MNHEY and SMNVEV (reference sequence). CDR3 sequence (DNA): TGTGCCAGCAGTTTCCGGCGAGGCGGCGTGAACTCCTACGAGCAGTACTTC. Translating gives CASSFRRGGVNSYEQYF.

With respect to this clonotype: A much more abundant neighbour one base away suggests this may be a read error. The rearrangement joins TRBV20-1 to TRBJ1-4; 7 nucleotides align to TRBD1. The CDR3 is 12 residues long. Germline V gene sequence: CDR1 DFQATT, CDR2 SNEGSKA (reference sequence). CDR3 sequence (DNA): TGCAGGGCTAGGGGGCAGGAGGAAAAACTGTTTTTT. It is translated as CRARGQEEKLFF.

V and J are TRBV2 and TRBJ2-1; D is uncertain. The tail of the sequence fits TRBJ2-7 better, so the J call may be wrong. Germline lookup yields CDR1 SNHLY and CDR2 FYNNEI. The CDR3 contains 15 residues. CDR3 coding DNA: TGTGCCAGCATCGAGAACGGAATGACCTACAATGAGCAGTACTTC. Amino acid sequence: CASIENGMTYNEQYF.

This chain joins TRBV6-2 or TRBV6-3 and TRBJ1-2; D is uncertain. Germline V gene data show CDR1 as MNHEY and CDR2 as SVGEGT. The CDR3 covers 11 residues. V was trimmed by 5 bases and J by 5 bases, leaving 6 bases between them. CDR3 residues: CASSRRYGYTF. CDR3 nucleotides: TGTGCCAGCAGTCGACGGTATGGCTACACCTTC.

Many counts were recorded for this clonotype. A junction boundary mismatches the germline segment, possibly from a read error. V gene TRBV6-5 combines with J gene TRBJ1-2; D uncertain. CDR1 MNHEY and CDR2 SVGAGI come from the germline V gene. The CDR3 covers 13 residues. The CDR3 reads CATQRTANYGYTF. Written as DNA, the CDR3 is TGTGCCACCCAGCGGACGGCTAATTATGGCTACACCTTC.

The chain combines TRBV7-2 with TRBJ2-5; 10 positions match TRBD1. The trim removed 2 bases at V and 1 base at J, leaving 4 bases unmatched. This CDR3 has 16 amino acids. Germline loops: CDR1 SGHTA, CDR2 FQGNSA. The CDR3: CASSLPGQGIQETQYF. DNA of the CDR3: TGTGCCAGCAGCTTACCGGGACAGGGGATCCAAGAGACCCAGTACTTC.

The chain employs TRBV27 and TRBJ2-1; TRBD2 aligns across 9 bases. V was pared by 4 bases and J by 4 bases, with 8 bases of the junction left unmatched. The length of the CDR3 is 16 residues. Germline assignment: CDR1 MNHEY and CDR2 SMNVEV (reference sequence). DNA of the CDR3: TGTGCCAGCAGTTATAGCGGGGGCTTAGAATACAATGAGCAGTTCTTC. Translation: CASSYSGGLEYNEQFF.

This clonotype was found a few times. One end of the junction does not line up with germline, which may come from a read error. This chain links TRBV5-1 with TRBJ2-3; D tentatively fits TRBD1 or TRBD2 (5 bases each). CDR1 is SGHRS and CDR2 is YFSETQ in the germline V gene. This CDR3 spans 16 amino acids. CDR3 sequence: CASSPNGAGNTDTQCF. In nucleotides, the CDR3 is TGCGCCAGCAGCCCAAATGGGGCCGGGAACACAGATACGCAGTGTTTT. Looking up the rest from reference TRBV5-1 and TRBJ2-3 gives the full variable domain: KAGVTQTPRYLIKTRGQQVTLSCSPISGHRSVSWYQQTPGQGLQFLFEYFSETQRNKGNFPGRFSGRQFSNSRSEMNVSTLELGDSALYLCASSPNGAGNTDTQCFGPGTRLTVL.

This clonotype was seen repeatedly, ten times or more. The V gene is TRBV29-1, the J gene TRBJ2-5, with D perhaps given as TRBD1 or TRBD2 (5 bases each). This CDR3 is built from 10 residues. Trimming cost V 4 bases and J 5 bases, with 5 bases left between them. Germline V gene data show CDR1 as SQVTM and CDR2 as ANQGSEA. Here the CDR3 reads CSVGGETQYF. The CDR3 nucleotides are TGCAGCGTTGGGGGGGAGACCCAGTACTTC.

This clonotype has a count of ten or more. Its ends do not fully match the called genes, so a read error is possible. The V call is TRBV5-1, the J call TRBJ2-1, with 7 positions matching TRBD1. Looked up from germline, CDR1 is SGHRS and CDR2 is YFSETQ. There are 15 residues in the CDR3. The CDR3 is CASSLDRVSYNEQFF. The CDR3 nucleotides are TGTGCCAGCAGCCTCGACAGGGTCTCCTACAATGAGCAGTTCTTC.

The chain joins TRBV5-1 to TRBJ1-1; 7 nucleotides align to TRBD1. The germline CDR1 and CDR2 sequences are SGHRS and YFSETQ. The CDR3 consists of 14 residues. V shed 4 bases and J 4 bases; nucleotides not matched to a gene: 7. This CDR3 is CASSRQGDGTEAFF. The CDR3 DNA sequence: TGCGCCAGCAGCAGGCAGGGGGATGGCACTGAAGCTTTCTTT.

This rearrangement joins TRBV28 to TRBJ1-2, with D unresolved. Between the trimmed V and J ends, which lost 6 bases and 3 bases, there was a span of 8 bases. Germline CDR1 reads MDHEN; CDR2 reads SYDVKM. This CDR3 region has 12 residues. CDR3 residues: CASRDGYYGYTF. Here the CDR3 DNA reads TGTGCCAGCAGGGACGGATACTATGGCTACACCTTC.

This clonotype was detected a few times. This sequence joins TRBV20-1 and TRBJ2-3, with TRBD2 matching over 11 bases. The germline V gene has CDR1 DFQATT and CDR2 SNEGSKA (reference sequence). With 0 bases clipped from V and 4 bases from J, the junction kept 3 bases outside the gene matches. CDR3 length: 15 amino acids. CDR3 bases: TGCAGTGCTAGAGATACTAGCGGGAGATCAGATACGCAGTATTTT. Translated: CSARDTSGRSDTQYF.

This clonotype occurred many times. This sequence joins TRBV5-1 and TRBJ1-2; D gene unclear. CDR3 size: 13 residues. Deletions cut 0 bases from V and 2 bases from J, with 5 bases between. CDR1 is SGHRS, CDR2 YFSETQ, per germline. CDR3 coding DNA: TGCGCCAGCAGCTTGGAGGCGAACTATGGCTACACCTTC. Its translation: CASSLEANYGYTF.

This clonotype was seen a handful of times. The CDR3 DNA reads TGTGCCAGCTCACCAATAACTTCCTACAATGAGCAGTTCTTC. Its translation is CASSPITSYNEQFF. V usage is TRBV18 and J usage is TRBJ2-1; D call uncertain. Between the trimmed V and J ends, which lost 2 bases and 1 base, there was a span of 6 bases. Germline-derived CDR1 and CDR2 are KGHSH and LQKENI. The CDR3 is 14 residues long.

There are many counts of this clonotype. The V gene is TRBV29-1, the J gene TRBJ2-1; D remains unclear. The CDR3 has 15 amino acids. Germline loops: CDR1 SQVTM, CDR2 ANQGSEA. V was pared by 7 bases and J by 0 bases, with 16 bases between. CDR3 in DNA: TGCAGCGGCGGATTAGCTGTGAGCTCCTACAATGAGCAGTTCTTC. Translating it yields CSGGLAVSSYNEQFF.